The clone carrying this T cell receptor (beta chain) was observed many times. The antigen is not known. The record originates from a study of response to subunit inactivated influenza vaccine. Each CDR3 protein gets one entry after TCRdb re-called the RT-PCR reads with MiXCR. Here the sample spans 300,000 to 350,000 distinct CDR3 sequences, around 22% being singletons. Study observations and caveats: The authors suggested that every seasonal influenza vaccination recruits few new T cells.

CDR3 length equals 16 residues. The germline gives CDR1 MDHEN, CDR2 SYDVKM. Trimming at V came to 3 bases and at J to 1 base, leaving 4 bases not matched to a gene. The sample here was PBMCs from blood, taken about 20 months after vaccination. This TCR derives from a man aged 50 to 69 who received an inactivated influenza vaccine. The J gene is TRBJ2-1, the V gene TRBV28; TRBD2 aligns across 9 bases. The CDR3 DNA sequence: TGTGCCAGCAGTTTCGCGCTAGCGGGATCCTACAATGAGCAGTTCTTC. This translates into CASSFALAGSYNEQFF.